A selection of T cell receptor beta chains follows, all from one sample in a study of healthy donors' naive CD4 and CD8 T cells. TCRdb re-derived calls from the reads in MiXCR, one entry per CDR3 protein. The table records approximately 180,000 distinct CDR3 sequences, about 74% of them present only once. Material: naive CD4+ and CD8+ T cells sorted from blood, pooled from several donors. The receptors were gathered from a pool of human donors in good health; the sample pools cells from several healthy donors. The CDR3 runs from the conserved cysteine through the conserved F or W. D genes are given only for firm matches. Clone size is not always given. Where it is, it says once, few, many or a class for expanded clones.

d_gene,v_gene,abundance,j_gene,CDR3aa,CDR3nt
TRBD1,TRBV29-1,few,TRBJ2-7,CSVRQGAYEQYF,TGCAGCGTGAGACAGGGGGCTTACGAGCAGTACTTC
-,TRBV6-1,-,TRBJ1-5,CASSSIDSNQPQHF,TGTGCCAGCAGTTCGATCGATAGCAATCAGCCCCAGCATTTT
-,TRBV20-1,-,TRBJ2-3,CSATPPSHTDTQYF,TGCAGTGCCACCCCTCCTAGTCACACAGATACGCAGTATTTT
-,TRBV27,-,TRBJ1-1,CASSLDPGRVSAFF,TGTGCCAGCAGTTTAGATCCTGGTCGGGTCTCGGCTTTCTTT
-,TRBV6-1,-,TRBJ1-5,CASIGRFVYSNQPQHF,TGTGCCAGCATTGGCCGATTCGTTTATAGCAATCAGCCCCAGCATTTT
-,TRBV27,-,TRBJ2-7,CASSPQGWALSSYEQYF,TGTGCCAGCAGTCCTCAGGGATGGGCGTTGAGCTCCTACGAGCAGTACTTC
TRBD1,TRBV6-5,-,TRBJ2-5,CASRPGQGAGGETQYF,TGTGCCAGCAGACCGGGACAGGGGGCTGGGGGAGAGACCCAGTACTTC
-,TRBV19,-,TRBJ2-6,CASEAGAGANVLTF,TGTGCCAGTGAGGCAGGGGCTGGGGCCAACGTCCTGACTTTC
-,TRBV27,-,TRBJ2-7,CASSLIPGDSYEQYF,TGTGCCAGCAGTTTAATACCAGGGGACTCCTACGAGCAGTACTTC
-,TRBV15,-,TRBJ2-5,CATSSGLTGETQYF,TGTGCCACCAGCAGCGGCCTCACGGGCGAGACCCAGTACTTC
-,TRBV15,-,TRBJ2-7,CATSRDPDSYEQYF,TGTGCCACCAGCAGAGATCCGGACAGCTACGAGCAGTACTTC
-,TRBV29-1,-,TRBJ2-1,CSVPFGAGYNEQFF,TGCAGCGTTCCTTTTGGGGCGGGCTACAATGAGCAGTTCTTC
-,TRBV5-1,-,TRBJ1-5,CASSSGPNQPQHF,TGCGCCAGCAGCTCTGGACCGAATCAGCCCCAGCATTTT
-,TRBV29-1,-,TRBJ2-7,CSVLGAAHYAEQYF,TGCAGCGTTTTAGGAGCCGCGCACTATGCCGAGCAGTACTTC
TRBD1,TRBV12-3/TRBV12-4,-,TRBJ1-1,CASSLIGRGEAGAFF,TGTGCCAGCAGTTTAATCGGCAGGGGGGAGGCTGGAGCTTTCTTT
TRBD2,TRBV2,once,TRBJ2-1,CASSGLAGINEQFF,TGTGCCAGCAGTGGACTAGCGGGGATCAATGAGCAGTTCTTC
TRBD2,TRBV6-2/TRBV6-3,once,TRBJ2-1,CASSSGGSSYNEQFF,TGTGCCAGCAGTTCTGGCGGGAGCTCCTACAATGAGCAGTTCTTC
-,TRBV7-8,once,TRBJ1-2,CASSLAGDNYGYTF,TGTGCCAGCAGCTTAGCGGGAGATAACTATGGCTACACCTTC
-,TRBV6-5,-,TRBJ2-7,CASRGSSYEQYF,TGTGCCAGCCGCGGTAGCTCCTACGAGCAGTACTTC
-,TRBV18,-,TRBJ2-3,CASSPPDHTDTQYF,TGTGCCAGCTCACCACCGGACCACACAGATACGCAGTATTTT
-,TRBV10-3,-,TRBJ1-2,CAISESGQGPATSEDTF,TGTGCCATCAGTGAGTCCGGTCAGGGACCCGCCACCTCTGAAGACACCTTC
-,TRBV29-1,-,TRBJ2-7,CSVEGRHQGDEQYF,TGCAGCGTTGAAGGTCGACACCAGGGCGACGAGCAGTACTTC
-,TRBV29-1,-,TRBJ1-1,CSVVVPGLNTEAFF,TGCAGCGTTGTTGTCCCGGGTTTGAACACTGAAGCTTTCTTT
-,TRBV4-2,-,TRBJ2-2,CASSQGGGGELFF,TGTGCCAGCAGCCAAGGAGGCGGCGGGGAGCTGTTTTTT
-,TRBV29-1,-,TRBJ2-7,CSVDLGLEYEQYF,TGCAGCGTTGATTTGGGTCTGGAGTACGAGCAGTACTTC
-,TRBV2,-,TRBJ2-3,CAITQAVTDTQYF,TGTGCCATTACCCAAGCGGTCACAGATACGCAGTATTTT
-,TRBV7-2,-,TRBJ1-1,CASSLHWWDKAQGTEAFF,TGTGCCAGCAGCCTACATTGGTGGGACAAAGCACAAGGCACTGAAGCTTTCTTT
-,TRBV11-3,-,TRBJ1-2,CATYRVYYGYTF,TGTGCCACCTACAGGGTTTACTATGGCTACACCTTC
-,TRBV5-1,-,TRBJ2-1,CASTHREPYNEQFF,TGTGCCAGCACCCACCGGGAGCCATACAATGAGCAGTTCTTC
-,TRBV6-5,few,TRBJ2-3,CASSYIQAAGDTQYF,TGTGCCAGCAGTTACATACAGGCCGCCGGAGATACGCAGTATTTT
TRBD2,TRBV11-1,-,TRBJ2-1,CASSLTSGIVDEQFF,TGTGCCAGCAGCCTGACTAGCGGGATTGTAGATGAGCAGTTCTTC
-,TRBV18,few,TRBJ1-6,CASSPQGQGGDYNSPLHF,TGTGCCAGCTCACCACAGGGGCAGGGAGGCGATTATAATTCACCCCTCCACTTT
-,TRBV27,-,TRBJ2-2,CASSVTGGGAPGELFF,TGTGCCAGCAGTGTGACCGGTGGGGGTGCCCCCGGGGAGCTGTTTTTT
-,TRBV5-1,-,TRBJ2-5,CASSNSGSLGTQYF,TGCGCCAGCTCAAATTCTGGTTCCTTGGGAACTCAGTACTTC
TRBD1,TRBV6-2/TRBV6-3,-,TRBJ2-3,CASRSDRATDTQYF,TGTGCCAGCAGAAGCGACAGGGCCACAGATACGCAGTATTTT
TRBD1,TRBV6-5,-,TRBJ2-7,CASSPGQGIPRSWF,TGTGCCAGCAGCCCAGGACAGGGAATTCCCCGGAGTTGGTTC
TRBD2,TRBV13,-,TRBJ2-7,CASSKGLAGYEQYF,TGTGCCAGCAGTAAAGGACTAGCGGGCTACGAGCAGTACTTC
-,TRBV19,few,TRBJ2-7,CASSIYGEAYEQYF,TGTGCCAGTAGTATTTATGGGGAAGCCTACGAGCAGTACTTC
-,TRBV27,-,TRBJ1-1,CASSLEGMNTEAFF,TGTGCCAGCAGTTTAGAGGGTATGAACACTGAAGCTTTCTTT
-,TRBV6-2/TRBV6-3,few,TRBJ2-1,CASSSFLGTYNEQFF,TGTGCCAGCAGTTCCTTTCTCGGGACTTACAATGAGCAGTTCTTC
-,TRBV19,-,TRBJ1-2,CASSYPGREDGYTF,TGTGCCAGTAGTTACCCCGGGAGGGAGGATGGCTACACCTTC
-,TRBV19,-,TRBJ2-7,CASSEPIGYEQYF,TGTGCCAGTAGTGAACCAATAGGGTACGAGCAGTACTTC
-,TRBV28,-,TRBJ1-2,CASRLGGTGGGYTF,TGTGCCAGCAGGTTAGGCGGGACCGGTGGTGGCTACACCTTC
TRBD2,TRBV29-1,-,TRBJ2-3,CSVEGGTSGLTDTQYF,TGCAGCGTTGAAGGAGGGACTAGCGGGCTTACAGATACGCAGTATTTT
-,TRBV29-1,-,TRBJ1-2,CSAVRDLDYGYTF,TGCAGCGCCGTACGGGACCTGGACTATGGCTACACCTTC
-,TRBV7-2,few,TRBJ1-6,CASSPRSQVYNSPLHF,TGTGCCAGCAGCCCCCGGAGTCAGGTCTATAATTCACCCCTCCACTTT
TRBD2,TRBV11-3,-,TRBJ2-1,CASSPETSAYSYNEQFF,TGTGCCAGCAGCCCCGAGACTAGCGCTTATTCCTACAATGAGCAGTTCTTC
-,TRBV2,-,TRBJ2-5,CASRGGLETQYF,TGTGCCAGCAGAGGGGGTTTGGAGACCCAGTACTTC
-,TRBV6-5,-,TRBJ1-2,CASSLTGLAPNYGYTF,TGTGCCAGCAGTTTAACAGGGCTAGCCCCTAACTATGGCTACACCTTC
TRBD1,TRBV14,-,TRBJ1-2,CASSFNRDRGSGYTF,TGTGCCAGCAGTTTTAACCGGGACAGGGGATCTGGCTACACCTTC
-,TRBV19,-,TRBJ1-2,CASSSVTVSYGYTF,TGTGCCAGTAGTTCGGTTACAGTCTCCTATGGCTACACCTTC
-,TRBV6-5,few,TRBJ1-2,CAPTEGWIGGYTF,TGTGCCCCCACTGAGGGCTGGATTGGTGGCTACACCTTC
TRBD1,TRBV29-1,-,TRBJ2-7,CSVEEPGQPYEQYF,TGCAGCGTTGAAGAACCGGGACAGCCCTACGAGCAGTACTTC
-,TRBV10-3,-,TRBJ2-7,CAITSGAAYEQYF,TGTGCCATCACGTCGGGGGCAGCCTACGAGCAGTACTTC
-,TRBV5-1,-,TRBJ2-1,CASSLTFAFDEQFF,TGCGCCAGCAGCCTTACCTTCGCGTTCGATGAGCAGTTCTTC
-,TRBV29-1,-,TRBJ2-4,CSVGGSGAKNIQYF,TGCAGCGTTGGGGGGTCGGGGGCCAAAAACATTCAGTACTTC
-,TRBV29-1,few,TRBJ2-1,CGAFSPGYNEQFF,TGCGGAGCCTTTTCACCTGGCTACAATGAGCAGTTCTTC
-,TRBV27,-,TRBJ2-3,CASSLGSPDTQYF,TGTGCCAGCAGTTTAGGGTCCCCAGATACGCAGTATTTT
-,TRBV6-6,-,TRBJ2-1,CASSYRGDNEQFF,TGTGCCAGCAGTTACAGGGGGGACAATGAGCAGTTCTTC
TRBD1,TRBV6-5,-,TRBJ2-7,CASRGQVVDEQYF,TGTGCCAGCAGGGGACAGGTTGTCGACGAGCAGTACTTC